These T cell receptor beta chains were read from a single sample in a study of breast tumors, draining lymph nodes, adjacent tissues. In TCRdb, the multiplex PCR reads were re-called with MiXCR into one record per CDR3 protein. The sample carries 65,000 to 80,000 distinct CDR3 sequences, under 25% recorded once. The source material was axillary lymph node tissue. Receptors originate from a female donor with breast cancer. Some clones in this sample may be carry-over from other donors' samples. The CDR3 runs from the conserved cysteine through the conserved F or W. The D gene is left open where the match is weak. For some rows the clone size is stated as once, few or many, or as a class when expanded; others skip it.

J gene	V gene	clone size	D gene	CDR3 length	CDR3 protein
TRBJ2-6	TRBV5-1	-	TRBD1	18	CASSLTGQTNSGANVLTF
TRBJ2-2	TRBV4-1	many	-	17	CASSPEGLASLSGELFF
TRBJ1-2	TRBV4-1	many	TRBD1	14	CASSLADRGYGYTF
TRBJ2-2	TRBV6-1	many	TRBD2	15	CASRGLAGGTGELFF
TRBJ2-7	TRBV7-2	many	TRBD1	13	CASNRRTGDEQYF
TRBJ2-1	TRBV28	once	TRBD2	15	CASSLAGGFYNEQFF
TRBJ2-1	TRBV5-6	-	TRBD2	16	CASSLRSSGRAGEQFF
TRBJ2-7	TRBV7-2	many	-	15	CASSLIGLVVYEQYF
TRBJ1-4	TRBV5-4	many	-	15	CASGVTGSTNEKLFF
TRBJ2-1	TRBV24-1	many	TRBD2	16	CATSGLAGGPPNEQFF
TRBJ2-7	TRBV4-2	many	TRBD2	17	CASSQEDGLAVLYEQYF
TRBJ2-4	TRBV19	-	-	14	CASSIGADKNIQYF
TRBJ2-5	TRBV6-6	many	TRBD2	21	CASSPDRGPSGSPLGRETQYF
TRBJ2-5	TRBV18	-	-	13	CASSPSDQETQYF
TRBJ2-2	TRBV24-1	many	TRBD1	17	CATSVQTRDRDAGELFF
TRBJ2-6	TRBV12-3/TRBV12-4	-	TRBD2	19	CANSFELAGRSSGANVLTF
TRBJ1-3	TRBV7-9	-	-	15	CASSLGQGAGNTIYF
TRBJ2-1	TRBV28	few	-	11	CASSGVIEQFF
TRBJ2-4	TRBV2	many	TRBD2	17	CASRPGLAGGAKNIQYF
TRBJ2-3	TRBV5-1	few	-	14	CASSLDTWADTQYF
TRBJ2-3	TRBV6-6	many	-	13	CASSYFPADTQYF
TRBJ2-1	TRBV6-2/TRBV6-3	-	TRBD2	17	CASSRAGSGSGYNEQFF
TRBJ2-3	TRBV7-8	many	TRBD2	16	CASSSLARGGTDTQYF
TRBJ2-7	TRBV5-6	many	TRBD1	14	CASSFRGISHEQYF
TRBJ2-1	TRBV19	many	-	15	CASSMSSGPYNEQFF
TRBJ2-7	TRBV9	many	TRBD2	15	CASSPQRAGGGEQYF
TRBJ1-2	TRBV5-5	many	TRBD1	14	CASRGQEFNYGYTF
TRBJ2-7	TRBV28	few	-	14	CASSWRQYSYEQYF
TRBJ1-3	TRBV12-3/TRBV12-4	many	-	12	CASSFSGNTIYF
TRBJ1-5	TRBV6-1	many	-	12	CASSEREQPQHF
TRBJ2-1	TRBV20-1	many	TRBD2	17	CSARKGGAGDPYNEQFF
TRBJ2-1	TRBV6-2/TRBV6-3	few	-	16	CASSSQDFPLDNEQFF
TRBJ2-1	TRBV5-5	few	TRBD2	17	CASSGRLGLADYNEQFF
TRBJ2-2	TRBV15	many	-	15	CATSLAYSNTGELFF
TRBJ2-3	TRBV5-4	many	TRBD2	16	CASSLGTSGSTDTQYF
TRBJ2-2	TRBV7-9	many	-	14	CASSLAAGAGELFF
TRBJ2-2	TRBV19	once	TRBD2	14	CASIGGRFPGELFF
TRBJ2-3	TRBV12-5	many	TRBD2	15	CASGLSAGGTDTQYF
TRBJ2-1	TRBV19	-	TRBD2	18	CASSIEGGGVAGVSEQFF
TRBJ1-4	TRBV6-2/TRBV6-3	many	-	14	CASRRDGQNEKLFF
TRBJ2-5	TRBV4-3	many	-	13	CASSQDLKETQYF
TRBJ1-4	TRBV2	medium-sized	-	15	CASSETVATNEKLFF
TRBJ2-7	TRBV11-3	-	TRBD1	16	CASEGPSGTVLYEQYF
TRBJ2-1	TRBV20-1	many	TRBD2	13	CSARGTSGDEQFF
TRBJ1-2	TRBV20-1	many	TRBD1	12	CSGKTGSNGYTF
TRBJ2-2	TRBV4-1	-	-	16	CASSQFDGTDTGELFF
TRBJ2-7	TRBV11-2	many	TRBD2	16	CASSSRLAGGSAGEYF
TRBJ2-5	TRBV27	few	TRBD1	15	CASSPGTGGVETQYF
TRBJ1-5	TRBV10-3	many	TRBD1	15	CAISAGTGVGQPQHF
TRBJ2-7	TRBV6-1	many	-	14	CASIRGAFSYEQYF
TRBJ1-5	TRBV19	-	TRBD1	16	CASSTSRGVSNQPQHF
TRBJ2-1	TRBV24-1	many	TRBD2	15	CATTSSGRTYNEQFF
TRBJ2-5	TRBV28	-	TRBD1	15	CASSFLQGNQETQYF
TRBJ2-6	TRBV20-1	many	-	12	CSARSGANVLTF
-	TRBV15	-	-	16	CATSRGRSGSGGTQHF
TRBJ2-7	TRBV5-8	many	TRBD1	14	CASSSSDRGRGQYF
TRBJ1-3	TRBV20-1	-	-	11	CSAGPGSTIYF
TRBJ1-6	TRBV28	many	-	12	CASSRRNSPLHF
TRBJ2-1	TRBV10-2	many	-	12	CASIGGYNEQFF
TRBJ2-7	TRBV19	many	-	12	CASGSTGHEQYF